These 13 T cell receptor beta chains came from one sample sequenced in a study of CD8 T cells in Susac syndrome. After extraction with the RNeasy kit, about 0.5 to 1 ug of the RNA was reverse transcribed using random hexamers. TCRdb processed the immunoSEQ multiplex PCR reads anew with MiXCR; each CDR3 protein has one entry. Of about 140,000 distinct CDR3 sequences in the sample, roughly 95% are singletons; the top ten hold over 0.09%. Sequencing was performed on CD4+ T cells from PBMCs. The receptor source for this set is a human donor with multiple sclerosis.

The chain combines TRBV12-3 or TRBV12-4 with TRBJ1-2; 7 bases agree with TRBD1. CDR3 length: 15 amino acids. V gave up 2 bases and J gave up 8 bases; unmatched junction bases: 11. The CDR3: CASSLSQQGLGGYTF. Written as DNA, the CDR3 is TGTGCCAGCAGTTTAAGCCAACAGGGGCTGGGGGGCTACACCTTC.

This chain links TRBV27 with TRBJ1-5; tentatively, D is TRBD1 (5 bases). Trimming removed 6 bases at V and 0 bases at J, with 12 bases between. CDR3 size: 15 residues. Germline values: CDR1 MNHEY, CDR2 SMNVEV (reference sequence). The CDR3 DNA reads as TGTGCCAGCAGACCGACAGAACATAGCAATCAGCCCCAGCATTTT. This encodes CASRPTEHSNQPQHF.

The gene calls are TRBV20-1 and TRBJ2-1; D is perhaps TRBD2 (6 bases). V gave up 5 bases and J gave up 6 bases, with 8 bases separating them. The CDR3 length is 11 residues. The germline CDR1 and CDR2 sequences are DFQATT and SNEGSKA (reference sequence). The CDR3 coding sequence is TGCAGTGCTTCCGGGGGCAATGAGCAGTTCTTC. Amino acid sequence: CSASGGNEQFF.

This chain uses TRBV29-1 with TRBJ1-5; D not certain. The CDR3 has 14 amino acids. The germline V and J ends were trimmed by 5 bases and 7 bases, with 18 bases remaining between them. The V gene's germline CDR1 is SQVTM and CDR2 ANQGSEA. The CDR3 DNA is TGCAGCGTTTCGATCGGCCGGGCGGACCAGCCCCAGCATTTT. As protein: CSVSIGRADQPQHF.

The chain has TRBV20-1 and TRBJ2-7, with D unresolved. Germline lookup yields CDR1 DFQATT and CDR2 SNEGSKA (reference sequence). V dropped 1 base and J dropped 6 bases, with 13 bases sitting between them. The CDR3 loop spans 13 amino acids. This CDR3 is CSARVATAGEQYF. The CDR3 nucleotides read TGCAGTGCTAGAGTCGCTACAGCCGGCGAGCAGTACTTC.

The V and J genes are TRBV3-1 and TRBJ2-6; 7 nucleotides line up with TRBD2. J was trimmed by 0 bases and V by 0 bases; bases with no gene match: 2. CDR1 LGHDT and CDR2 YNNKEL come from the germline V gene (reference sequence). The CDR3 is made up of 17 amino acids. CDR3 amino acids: CASSQEPGGSGANVLTF. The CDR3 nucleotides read TGTGCCAGCAGCCAAGAGCCGGGGGGCTCTGGGGCCAACGTCCTGACTTTC.

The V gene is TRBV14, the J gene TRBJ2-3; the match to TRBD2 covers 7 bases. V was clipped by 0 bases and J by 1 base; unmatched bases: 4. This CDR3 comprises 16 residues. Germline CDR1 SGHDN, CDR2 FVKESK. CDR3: CASSQDRSGGTDTQYF. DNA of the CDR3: TGTGCCAGCAGCCAAGATCGGAGCGGGGGCACAGATACGCAGTATTTT. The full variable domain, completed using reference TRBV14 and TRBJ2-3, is EAGVTQFPSHSVIEKGQTVTLRCDPISGHDNLYWYRRVMGKEIKFLLHFVKESKQDESGMPNNRFLAERTGGTYSTLKVQPAELEDSGVYFCASSQDRSGGTDTQYFGPGTRLTVL.

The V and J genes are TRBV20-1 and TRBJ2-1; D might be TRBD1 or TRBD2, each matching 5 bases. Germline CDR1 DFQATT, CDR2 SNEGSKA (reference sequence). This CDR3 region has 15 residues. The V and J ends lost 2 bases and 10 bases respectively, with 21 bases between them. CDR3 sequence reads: CSARLPGTPRREQFF. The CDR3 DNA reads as TGCAGTGCTAGACTACCAGGGACCCCACGAAGGGAGCAGTTCTTC.

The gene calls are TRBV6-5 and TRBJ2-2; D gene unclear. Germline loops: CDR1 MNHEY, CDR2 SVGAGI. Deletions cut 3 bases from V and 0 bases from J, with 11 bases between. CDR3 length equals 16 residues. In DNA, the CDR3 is TGTGCCAGCAGTTATCGGCGCAGAACGAACACCGGGGAGCTGTTTTTT. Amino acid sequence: CASSYRRRTNTGELFF.

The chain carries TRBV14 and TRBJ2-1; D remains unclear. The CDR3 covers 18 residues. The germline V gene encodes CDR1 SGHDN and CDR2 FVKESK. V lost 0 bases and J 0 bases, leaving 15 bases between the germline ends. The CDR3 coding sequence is TGTGCCAGCAGCCAAGATGTTTCAAGAATTAGCTCCTACAATGAGCAGTTCTTC. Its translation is CASSQDVSRISSYNEQFF. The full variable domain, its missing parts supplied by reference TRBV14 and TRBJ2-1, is EAGVTQFPSHSVIEKGQTVTLRCDPISGHDNLYWYRRVMGKEIKFLLHFVKESKQDESGMPNNRFLAERTGGTYSTLKVQPAELEDSGVYFCASSQDVSRISSYNEQFFGPGTRLTVL.

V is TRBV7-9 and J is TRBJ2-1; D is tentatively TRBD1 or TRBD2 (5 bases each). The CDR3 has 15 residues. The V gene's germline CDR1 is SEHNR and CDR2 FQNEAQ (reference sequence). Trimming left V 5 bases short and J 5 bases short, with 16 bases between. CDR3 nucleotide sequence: TGTGCCAGCAGCCTATGGGGCGGGCTGAACAATGAGCAGTTCTTC. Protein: CASSLWGGLNNEQFF. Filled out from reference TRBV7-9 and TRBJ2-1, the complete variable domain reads DTGVSQNPRHKITKRGQNVTFRCDPISEHNRLYWYRQTLGQGPEFLTYFQNEAQLEKSRLLSDRFSAERPKGSFSTLEIQRTEQGDSAMYLCASSLWGGLNNEQFFGPGTRLTVL.

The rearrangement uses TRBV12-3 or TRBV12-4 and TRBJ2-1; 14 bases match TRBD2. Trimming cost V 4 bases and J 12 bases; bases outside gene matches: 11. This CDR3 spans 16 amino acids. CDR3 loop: CASSSYPGTSGRVQFF. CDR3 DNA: TGTGCCAGCAGTTCCTACCCCGGGACTAGCGGGAGAGTGCAGTTCTTC.

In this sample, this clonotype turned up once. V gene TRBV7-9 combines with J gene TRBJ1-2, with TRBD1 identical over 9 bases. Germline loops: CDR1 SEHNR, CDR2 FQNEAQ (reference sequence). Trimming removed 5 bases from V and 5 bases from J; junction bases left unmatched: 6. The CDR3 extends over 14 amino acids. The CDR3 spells CASSETGGPYGYTF. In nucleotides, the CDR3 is TGTGCCAGCAGCGAAACAGGGGGCCCATATGGCTACACCTTC.